This section outlines one T cell receptor (beta chain) sequence together with its context. No antigen is known for it. This entry comes from a study of CXCR3-negative and CXCR3-positive naive CD8 T cells. Broader study findings: When CXCR3-positive naive cells were set against CXCR3-negative naive cells, the former had more hydrophobic TRB CDR3s. For memory CD8+ cells diversity was much lower, but both naive subsets had comparably high diversity.

Germline V gene sequence: CDR1 MNHEY, CDR2 SVGEGT. This CDR3 is 18 amino acids long. Libraries of TRB cDNA were made by 5' RACE and carried UMIs. TCRdb re-called the 5' RACE reads; every CDR3 protein appears as one record, without DNA. Here the sample table reports about 53,000 distinct CDR3 sequences. Sequenced input: naive CXCR3- CD8+ T cells from blood. The subset is: CD45RO-CCR7+CD27+CD95- naive CD8+ T cells lacking CXCR3 (TNR3-). The chain joins TRBV6-2 or TRBV6-3 to TRBJ2-2; TCRdb lists TRBD2, though no DNA is available to test this call. The receptor was derived from a human donor in good health. Some clones in this sample may be carry-over from other donors' samples. The chain's CDR3 is CASSYGGLAGMNTGELFF.